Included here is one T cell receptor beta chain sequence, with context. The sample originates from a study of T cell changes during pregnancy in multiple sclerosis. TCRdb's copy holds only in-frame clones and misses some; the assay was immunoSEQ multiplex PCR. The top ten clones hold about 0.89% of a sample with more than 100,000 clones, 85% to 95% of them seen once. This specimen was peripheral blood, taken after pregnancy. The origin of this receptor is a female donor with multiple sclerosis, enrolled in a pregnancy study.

The DNA of the CDR3 is TGTGCCAGCAGCTTAACTAGCGGGGAAGAGACCCAGTACTTC. It specifies CASSLTSGEETQYF. V gene TRBV11-2 combines with J gene TRBJ2-5, with 10 bases matching TRBD2. Trimming cost V 2 bases and J 3 bases; bases outside gene matches: 0. The CDR3 has 14 amino acids. CDR1 is SGHAT and CDR2 is FQNNGV in the germline V gene.